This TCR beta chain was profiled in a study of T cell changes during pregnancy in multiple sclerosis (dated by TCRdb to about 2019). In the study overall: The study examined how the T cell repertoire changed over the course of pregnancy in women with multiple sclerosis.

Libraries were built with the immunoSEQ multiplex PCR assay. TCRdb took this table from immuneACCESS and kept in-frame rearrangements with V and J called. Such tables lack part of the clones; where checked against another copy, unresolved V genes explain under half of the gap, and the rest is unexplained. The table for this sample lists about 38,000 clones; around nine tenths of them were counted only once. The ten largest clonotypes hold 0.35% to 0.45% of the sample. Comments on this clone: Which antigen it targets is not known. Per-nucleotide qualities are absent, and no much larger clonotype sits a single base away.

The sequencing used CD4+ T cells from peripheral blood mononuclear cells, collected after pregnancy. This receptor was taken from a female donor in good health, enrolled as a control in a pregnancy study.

This receptor carries the CDR3 CASSPQRTQGYSNQPQHF. Read as DNA, the sequence is TGTGCCAGCTCACCACAACGGACCCAGGGGTATAGCAATCAGCCCCAGCATTTT. The rearrangement combines TRBV18 with TRBJ1-5; TRBD1 might be the D gene, on 6 matching bases. The germline V gene sets CDR1 to KGHSH and CDR2 to LQKENI. Trimming removed 1 base from V and 0 bases from J, leaving 16 bases between the germline ends. Counted from cysteine to phenylalanine, this CDR3 has 18 amino acids. Only the CDR3 portion is preserved as DNA: 54 bases, with reading frame beginning at the first base. Reference TRBV18 and TRBJ1-5 genes cover what lies past the CDR3, so the full variable domain is NAGVMQNPRHLVRRRGQEARLRCSPMKGHSHVYWYRQLPEEGLKFMVYLQKENIIDESGMPKERFSAEFPKEGPSILRIQQVVRGDSAAYFCASSPQRTQGYSNQPQHFGDGTRLSIL.